These T cell receptor beta chains were read from a single sample in a study of shared clonotypes between healthy human individuals. The protocol was immunoSEQ multiplex PCR, while the TCRdb copy is restricted to in-frame clones and leaves out a portion. This table holds about 800,000 clones, 90% to 97% found once. Sequencing was performed on naive CD8+ T cells sorted from blood. The receptors were gathered from a man aged 30 to 45 in good health. Each CDR3 is given with its conserved first and last residue. A D gene is named only where the DNA matches it firmly. Clone size, where shown, is once, few, many, or a class for clones that have expanded.

TRBV27,once,TRBD1,TRBJ1-2,TGTGCCAGCTCGGGACAGAAAAACTATGGCTACACCTTC,CASSGQKNYGYTF
TRBV7-6,NA,TRBD1,TRBJ2-2,TGTGCCAGCAGAAGGACTCCGGGACAGGGAGGGACCGGGGAGCTGTTTTTT,CASRRTPGQGGTGELFF
TRBV5-5,NA,NA,TRBJ2-7,TGTGCCAGCAGCTTGGACCTTTTTGAGCAGTACTTC,CASSLDLFEQYF
TRBV7-2,once,NA,TRBJ2-5,TGTGCCAGCAGCCAGCACCCTCTTTTCGGAGCGGCAGAGACCCAGTACTTC,CASSQHPLFGAAETQYF
TRBV28,NA,TRBD1,TRBJ2-7,TGTGCCAGCAGCCACTTACAGGGGGCGAAGGTCTACGAGCAGTACTTC,CASSHLQGAKVYEQYF
TRBV6-6,NA,TRBD1,TRBJ1-1,TGTGCCAGCAGTTCCCGGACAGGGGAGAACACTGAAGCTTTCTTT,CASSSRTGENTEAFF
TRBV4-2,NA,TRBD2,TRBJ2-7,TGTGCTTCTAGCGGGAGGAGCTCCTACGAGCAGTACTTC,CASSGRSSYEQYF
TRBV13,NA,TRBD2,TRBJ2-3,TGTGCCAGCAACCCTACCAGGCTAGCGGGAGGTACAGATACGCAGTATTTT,CASNPTRLAGGTDTQYF
TRBV9,NA,TRBD2,TRBJ2-1,TGTGCCAGCTCGGGTGGCGGGAGGGCCCCTGAGCAGTTCTTC,CASSGGGRAPEQFF
TRBV5-1,NA,TRBD2,TRBJ2-7,TGCGCCAGCAGCTTGTCCCCCCCGGGACTAGCGTTTTTCAGGACGGCCTACGAGCAGTACTTC,CASSLSPPGLAFFRTAYEQYF
TRBV2,once,NA,TRBJ2-7,TGTGCCAGCACGGGCCCCCAGGGTGCCGGGGACGAGCAGTACTTC,CASTGPQGAGDEQYF
TRBV9,NA,TRBD2,TRBJ2-1,TGTGCCAGCAGCGTATTGGCTAGCGGGGGCGATGAGCAGTTCTTC,CASSVLASGGDEQFF
TRBV28,NA,NA,TRBJ2-1,TGTGCCAGCAGTTCCTACAATGAGCAGTTCTTC,CASSSYNEQFF
TRBV29-1,NA,TRBD1,TRBJ2-2,TGCAGCGTTGAAGGAACAGGACAGGAGAATCCCGGGGAGCTGTTTTTT,CSVEGTGQENPGELFF